The rows below give T cell receptor beta chains drawn from one sample of a study of blood T cell repertoires in COVID-19. Produced via immunoSEQ multiplex PCR; TCRdb's table is partial and in-frame only. In the table there are approximately 170,000 clones, approximately 87% of which are singletons. Sequenced: peripheral blood. These TCRs come from a woman in her seventies with acute or convalescent COVID-19. CDR3s include the opening cysteine and the closing phenylalanine or tryptophan. The D gene is left open where the match is weak. Rows give clone size only sometimes, using once, few, many, or a class for an expanded clone.

TRBJ1-2 . TRBV6-5 . TGTGCCAGCAGCGCGGGGGGGGAATATGGCTACACCTTC CASSAGGEYGYTF
TRBJ2-5 TRBD2 TRBV30 . TGTGCCTGGAGTAAGCAGCGGGGGGGCCAAGAGACCCAGTACTTC CAWSKQRGGQETQYF
TRBJ2-1 . TRBV18 . TGTGCCAGCTCACCAGAAGACAGGTCCTACAATGAGCAGTTCTTC CASSPEDRSYNEQFF
TRBJ2-7 TRBD1 TRBV12-3/TRBV12-4 . TGTGCCAGCAGTTCCCGACAGGGTAGCGAGCAGTACTTC CASSSRQGSEQYF
TRBJ1-2 . TRBV7-9 . TGTGCCAGCAGCTTAGTACTGGACTATGGCTACACCTTC CASSLVLDYGYTF
TRBJ1-4 . TRBV19 . TGTGCCAGTTCCCGGGGGAGTGAAAAACTGTTTTTT CASSRGSEKLFF
TRBJ2-2 . TRBV7-9 . TGTGCCAGCAGCCCACCGGTTAACACCGGGGAGCTGTTTTTT CASSPPVNTGELFF
TRBJ2-2 . TRBV2 . TGTGCCAGCAGCCCCCGGAGGGGCTGGGACACCGGGGAGCTGTTTTTT CASSPRRGWDTGELFF
TRBJ1-6 . TRBV3-1/TRBV3-2 . TGTGCCAGCAGCCAAGTCGGTAGCGATTCACCCCTCCACTTT CASSQVGSDSPLHF
TRBJ1-1 TRBD1 TRBV6-6 . TGTGCCAGCAGCGACCCTGGGACAGGGATGACTGAAGCTTTCTTT CASSDPGTGMTEAFF
TRBJ1-1 TRBD1 TRBV30 . TGTGCCTGGAATCGGCAGGGGGTTGGGGACACTGAAGCTTTCTTT CAWNRQGVGDTEAFF
TRBJ1-1 TRBD1 TRBV19 once TGTGCCAGTAGTATCCGCTTCGGGCAGGGGGCACACACTGAAGCTTTCTTT CASSIRFGQGAHTEAFF
TRBJ2-3 TRBD2 TRBV6-2/TRBV6-3 . TGTGCCAGCAGTTACCCACGACTAGCAGGAGATACGCAGTATTTT CASSYPRLAGDTQYF
TRBJ1-2 TRBD1 TRBV18 . TGTGCCAGCTCACCACTGGACAGGGACTATGGCTACACCTTC CASSPLDRDYGYTF
TRBJ1-2 . TRBV27 . TGTGCCAGCAGTCCACGACAGGTTCAGACGTATGGCTACACCTTC CASSPRQVQTYGYTF
TRBJ2-7 TRBD1 TRBV5-5 once TGTGCCAGCAGCAAACCGGGACAGGGGGCCTACGAGCAGTACTTC CASSKPGQGAYEQYF
TRBJ2-7 TRBD1 TRBV9 . TGTGCCAGCAGCGTAGGGGGGACAGGGACCTACGAGCAGTACTTC CASSVGGTGTYEQYF
TRBJ2-6 TRBD1 TRBV6-1 . TGTGCCAGCAGTGCCGGGACAGGTTCAAGCTCTGGGGCCAACGTCCTGACTTTC CASSAGTGSSSGANVLTF
TRBJ2-7 . TRBV28 few TGTGCCAGCAGTTTAACAGGGTCCTACGAGCAGTACTTC CASSLTGSYEQYF
TRBJ1-1 . TRBV9 . TGTGCCAGCAGCGTAGACGGGGGGCAGTTTTTCACTGAAGCTTTCTTT CASSVDGGQFFTEAFF
TRBJ2-2 . TRBV10-3 . TGTGCCATCAGTGAGCCCCCGTGGGCGCGGGGAGGTGGTAACACCGGGGAGCTGTTTTTT CAISEPPWARGGGNTGELFF
TRBJ1-2 TRBD1 TRBV2 . TGTGCCAGCACCGCGGACAGGGGCGATTTTGGCTACACCTTC CASTADRGDFGYTF